The next 18 T cell receptor beta chains were all read from a single sample in a study of T cell repertoires in cytomegalovirus infection. TCRdb re-derived calls from the reads in MiXCR, one entry per CDR3 protein. The sample has about 160,000 distinct CDR3 sequences; more than 15% are singletons. Sequencing was done on a sample of CD8+ T cells from PBMCs. Receptors originate from a human donor in good health (CMV status not recorded). Some clones in this sample may be carry-over from other donors' samples.

The chain links TRBV7-6 to TRBJ2-2; D may match TRBD1 or TRBD2 (5 bases each). CDR3 size: 16 residues. Germline V gene lookup returns CDR1 SGHVS and CDR2 FNYEAQ. Trimming shortened V by 5 bases and J by 3 bases, and 16 bases separated the two germline ends. The CDR3 nucleotides are TGTGCCAGCAGCCCTGGGACGACGACCGACACCGGGGAGCTGTTTTTT. It is translated as CASSPGTTTDTGELFF.

The sample holds a few counts of this clonotype. The V call is TRBV7-2, the J call TRBJ1-1; weak D call: TRBD1 (5 bases). Trimming shortened V by 5 bases and J by 5 bases, and 18 bases separated the two germline ends. Germline V lookup: CDR1 SGHTA, CDR2 FQGNSA. The CDR3 runs 15 residues. The CDR3 loop is CASSAAGRGRTEAFF. CDR3 sequence (DNA): TGTGCCAGCAGCGCCGCCGGGAGGGGCCGAACTGAAGCTTTCTTT.

This clonotype has a handful of counts. This sequence joins TRBV28 and TRBJ2-5; 9 nucleotides line up with TRBD1. The CDR3 loop spans 16 amino acids. CDR1 MDHEN and CDR2 SYDVKM come from the germline V gene. Germline trimming cut 5 bases from V and 4 bases from J; bases unmatched to any gene: 11. For the CDR3, the DNA is TGTGCCAGCAGTCTCGACGGGACAGGGATCCCAGAGACCCAGTACTTC. Translated, it gives CASSLDGTGIPETQYF.

This clonotype was found a few times. The rearrangement links TRBV9 to TRBJ2-7, with D perhaps being TRBD1 or TRBD2 (5 bases each). This CDR3 has 15 residues. V lost 5 bases and J 0 bases, leaving 15 bases between the germline ends. The germline V gene encodes CDR1 SGDLS and CDR2 YYNGEE. The CDR3 DNA reads TGTGCCAGCAGTCTGGGGGTACTGAGCTCCTACGAGCAGTACTTC. Translating gives CASSLGVLSSYEQYF.

The chain uses TRBV7-9 and TRBJ2-2; TRBD2 matches 8 bases. Germline CDR1 reads SEHNR; CDR2 reads FQNEAQ (reference sequence). This CDR3 region has 17 residues. V lost 1 base and J lost 6; bases outside the gene matches: 10. CDR3 amino acids: CASSLEVQRERSGELFF. CDR3 coding DNA: TGTGCCAGCAGCTTAGAAGTCCAGCGGGAGCGCTCCGGGGAGCTGTTTTTT.

The rearrangement uses TRBV28 and TRBJ2-5; D is unclear. The V gene's germline CDR1 is MDHEN and CDR2 SYDVKM. With 6 bases removed from V and 1 base from J, the gap between germline ends came to 9 bases. The CDR3 spans 13 residues. The CDR3, as DNA: TGTGCCAGCAGGCTGCAGAGCCAAGAGACCCAGTACTTC. Translated, it gives CASRLQSQETQYF.

This clonotype came up a few times. CDR3 nucleotide sequence: TGTGCCAGTAGTATAGGCAATCAGCCCCAGCATTTT. Its protein is CASSIGNQPQHF. The chain combines TRBV19 with TRBJ1-5; D is unclear. CDR1 and CDR2 from the germline V gene are LNHDA and SQIVND (reference sequence). Trimming cost V 1 base and J 2 bases, with 0 bases left between them. The CDR3 is 12 residues long.

The chain employs TRBV9 and TRBJ2-1, with a weak D call TRBD1 (5 bases). V was clipped by 4 bases and J by 7 bases, with 9 bases between them. This CDR3 contains 12 residues. Germline V gene lookup returns CDR1 SGDLS and CDR2 YYNGEE. CDR3 loop: CASSIQANEQFF. The CDR3 coding sequence is TGTGCCAGCAGCATACAGGCAAATGAGCAGTTCTTC.

This clonotype has more than one count but fewer than ten. J is TRBJ2-1 and V is TRBV7-2, with 8 nucleotides matching TRBD2. The CDR3 runs to 15 residues. CDR1 and CDR2 from the germline V gene are SGHTA and FQGNSA. The junction had 7 bases not matched to a gene; V was cut back by 5 bases and J by 4 bases. The CDR3 reads CASSIVSGTYNEQFF. CDR3 DNA: TGTGCCAGCAGCATTGTTAGCGGGACATACAATGAGCAGTTCTTC.

This clonotype was seen just once. The genes are TRBV12-3 or TRBV12-4 and TRBJ2-2, with 7 nucleotides matching TRBD2. The V and J ends lost 5 bases and 6 bases, in that order; junction bases with no gene match: 12. This CDR3 has 16 residues. The CDR3 DNA reads TGTGCCAGCAGTCCCGGCGGGGGATCTGAAGCCGGGGAGCTGTTTTTT. It is translated as CASSPGGGSEAGELFF.

This clonotype has just a few counts. J is TRBJ2-1 and V is TRBV6-1; D remains ambiguous. Between the trimmed V and J ends, which lost 7 bases and 3 bases, there was a span of 7 bases. This CDR3 is 12 amino acids long. Germline V gene sequence: CDR1 MNHNS, CDR2 SASEGT. The CDR3 coding sequence is TGTGCCAGCATAGAAAACTACAATGAGCAGTTCTTC. It is translated as CASIENYNEQFF.

This clonotype has only a few counts. The chain employs TRBV7-6 and TRBJ2-1; D ambiguous. Between the trimmed V and J ends, which lost 5 bases and 7 bases, there was a span of 9 bases. The CDR3 has 12 amino acids. Germline CDR1 SGHVS, CDR2 FNYEAQ. Here the CDR3 DNA reads TGTGCCAGCAGCCCATCTGAAAATGAGCAGTTCTTC. It specifies CASSPSENEQFF.

This clonotype was counted ten times or more. The chain joins TRBV7-2 to TRBJ2-5; tentatively, D is TRBD2 (5 bases). Germline lookup yields CDR1 SGHTA and CDR2 FQGNSA. V was trimmed by 5 bases and J by 5 bases, leaving 24 bases between them. This CDR3 has 17 amino acids. The CDR3 bases are TGTGCCAGCAGCCTCCTTCCAAGAGGACGGGAAGGGGAGACCCAGTACTTC. Protein product: CASSLLPRGREGETQYF.

This clonotype was seen repeatedly, ten times or more. The CDR3 loop reads CASSYPGRGRYNEQFF. Here the CDR3 DNA reads TGTGCCAGCAGCTACCCCGGCCGCGGGAGATATAATGAGCAGTTCTTC. V gene TRBV7-2 combines with J gene TRBJ2-1; 7 bases map to TRBD2. The CDR3 spans 16 residues. V lost 4 bases, J lost 7 bases, and 13 bases stayed unmatched. Germline CDR1 reads SGHTA; CDR2 reads FQGNSA. Looking up the rest from reference TRBV7-2 and TRBJ2-1 gives the full variable domain: GAGVSQSPSNKVTEKGKDVELRCDPISGHTALYWYRQSLGQGLEFLIYFQGNSAPDKSGLPSDRFSAERTGGSVSTLTIQRTQQEDSAVYLCASSYPGRGRYNEQFFGPGTRLTVL.

In its sample, this clonotype was seen a few times. This sequence joins TRBV7-9 and TRBJ2-1; perhaps TRBD2 as D (6 bases). V dropped 3 bases and J dropped 6 bases, with 12 bases sitting between them. From germline, CDR1 is SEHNR and CDR2 FQNEAQ (reference sequence). This CDR3 has 14 amino acids. The CDR3 nucleotides read TGTGCCAGCAGCTTGGAGGGAGGAGGCAATGAGCAGTTCTTC. Translating gives CASSLEGGGNEQFF.

The chain's CDR3 is CASKPSAGDESNEQFF. The CDR3 region has the DNA TGTGCCAGCAAACCCTCAGCGGGAGATGAATCCAATGAGCAGTTCTTC. The J gene is TRBJ2-1, the V gene TRBV27; the match to TRBD2 covers 8 bases. The V gene end was trimmed by 7 bases and the J gene end by 6 bases; junction bases not matched to a gene: 14. The length of the CDR3 is 16 residues. Germline V gives CDR1 MNHEY, CDR2 SMNVEV (reference sequence).

This clonotype was observed a handful of times. The chain employs TRBV9 and TRBJ2-1; D uncertain. Deletions cut 4 bases from V and 6 bases from J, with 20 bases between. CDR1 and CDR2 (germline): SGDLS, YYNGEE. The CDR3 sequence is 16 residues long. This CDR3 reads CASSNPLGPEANEQFF. CDR3 bases: TGTGCCAGCAGCAACCCCTTAGGCCCAGAGGCCAATGAGCAGTTCTTC. Looking up the rest from reference TRBV9 and TRBJ2-1 gives the full variable domain: DSGVTQTPKHLITATGQRVTLRCSPRSGDLSVYWYQQSLDQGLQFLIQYYNGEERAKGNILERFSAQQFPDLHSELNLSSLELGDSALYFCASSNPLGPEANEQFFGPGTRLTVL.

The rearrangement uses TRBV6-2 or TRBV6-3 and TRBJ2-4; TRBD1 matches at 8 bases. Germline assignment: CDR1 MNHEY and CDR2 SVGEGT. V dropped 6 bases and J dropped 2; count of bases not matched to a gene: 15. The CDR3 has 18 amino acids. The CDR3 loop is CASSRKTGEKRSKNIQYF. In nucleotides, the CDR3 is TGTGCCAGCAGCAGAAAGACAGGGGAGAAGCGTTCCAAAAACATTCAGTACTTC.